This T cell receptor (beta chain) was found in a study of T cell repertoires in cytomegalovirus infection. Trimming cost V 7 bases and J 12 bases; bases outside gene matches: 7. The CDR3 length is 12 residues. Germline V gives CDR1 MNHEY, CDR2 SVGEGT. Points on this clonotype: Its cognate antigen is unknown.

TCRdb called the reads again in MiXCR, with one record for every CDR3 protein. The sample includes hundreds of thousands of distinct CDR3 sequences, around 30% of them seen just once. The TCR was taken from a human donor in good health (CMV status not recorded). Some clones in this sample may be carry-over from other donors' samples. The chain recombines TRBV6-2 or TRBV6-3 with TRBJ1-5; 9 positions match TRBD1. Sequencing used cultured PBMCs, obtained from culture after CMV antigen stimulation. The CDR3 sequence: CASKGQGIDQHF. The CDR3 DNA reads TGTGCCAGCAAGGGACAGGGAATAGACCAGCATTTT.